The 24 T cell receptor beta chains reported below all come from one sample, sequenced in a study of T cell changes during pregnancy in multiple sclerosis (dated by TCRdb to about 2019). The library was obtained by the immunoSEQ multiplex PCR assay. As stored in TCRdb, this immuneACCESS dataset retains in-frame rearrangements with V and J assigned. A fraction of the clones does not appear; measured against another copy, unresolved V genes explain less than half of the discrepancy, and the remainder lacks a known reason. Present in this sample are about 30,000 clones, roughly 91% of which were seen just once. Clones ranked in the top ten supply around 3.2% of the sample. Source: CD4+ T cells from peripheral blood mononuclear cells, taken in the first trimester of pregnancy. These receptors were obtained from a female donor in good health, enrolled as a control in a pregnancy study.

This clone occurred a few times. The chain employs TRBV20-1 and TRBJ1-1; perhaps TRBD1 as D (5 bases). Germline lookup yields CDR1 DFQATT and CDR2 SNEGSKA (reference sequence). CDR3 length equals 10 residues. Trimming took off 6 bases at V and 11 bases at J, with 13 bases between the two ends. This CDR3 reads CSARTGEAFF. The CDR3 coding sequence is TGCAGTGCCAGGACGGGGGAGGCTTTCTTT.

This chain connects TRBV7-2 to TRBJ1-1; tentative D call: TRBD1 (6 bases). The CDR3 has 15 amino acids. CDR1 and CDR2 (germline): SGHTA, FQGNSA. The V end lost 5 bases, the J end lost 6 bases, and 19 bases lay between the germline ends. The CDR3: CASSLLTGRGAEAFF. The DNA of the CDR3 is TGTGCCAGCAGCCTACTCACAGGGAGAGGGGCTGAAGCTTTCTTT.

The chain joins TRBV4-1 to TRBJ2-5; the match to TRBD2 covers 8 bases. V shed 0 bases, J shed 1 base, and the junction held 4 bases outside the gene matches. CDR1 and CDR2 from the germline V gene are MGHRA and YSYEKL. The length of the CDR3 is 16 residues. In nucleotides, the CDR3 is TGCGCCAGCAGCCAAGACCCAGCGGGGGCCCAAGAGACCCAGTACTTC. Protein product: CASSQDPAGAQETQYF.

The chain joins TRBV6-5 to TRBJ1-5; the D gene is possibly TRBD1 (5 bases). Germline CDR1 and CDR2: MNHEY and SVGAGI. V dropped 2 bases and J dropped 7 bases, with 12 bases sitting between them. The CDR3 totals 14 residues. CDR3 DNA: TGTGCCAGCAGTTACGCGTGGGGCCAGCAGCCCCAGCATTTT. Translating it yields CASSYAWGQQPQHF.

V gene TRBV15 combines with J gene TRBJ1-4; 10 nucleotides agree with TRBD1. CDR1 is LNHNV, CDR2 YYDKDF, per germline (reference sequence). CDR3 length: 16 residues. The V segment lost 1 base and the J segment 5 bases; nucleotides outside the gene matches: 4. The CDR3 region has the DNA TGTGCCACCAGCAGAGGGGGACAGGGGATGAATGAAAAACTGTTTTTT. Its protein is CATSRGGQGMNEKLFF.

This rearrangement joins TRBV11-2 to TRBJ1-2; D perhaps matches TRBD1 (5 bases). The ends were cut back, 7 bases at V and 4 bases at J, with 10 bases in the middle. CDR3 length equals 12 residues. Per the germline V gene, CDR1 is SGHAT and CDR2 is FQNNGV. CDR3 sequence reads: CASTGQGYGYTF. The DNA for the CDR3 is TGTGCCAGCACCGGGCAGGGCTATGGCTACACCTTC.

The chain combines TRBV7-2 with TRBJ2-6; TRBD1 aligns across 9 bases. J gave up 0 bases and V 8 bases, and 5 bases lay outside the gene matches. This CDR3 contains 16 residues. Germline loops: CDR1 SGHTA, CDR2 FQGNSA. The CDR3 here is CASGGDRASGANVLTF. CDR3 in DNA: TGTGCCAGCGGAGGGGACAGGGCCTCTGGGGCCAACGTCCTGACTTTC.

This clone was seen once. The V and J genes are TRBV14 and TRBJ2-6; 8 bases are shared with TRBD1. V gave up 2 bases and J gave up 3 bases; unmatched junction bases: 9. This CDR3 is built from 18 residues. The germline CDR1 and CDR2 sequences are SGHDN and FVKESK. The CDR3 loop reads CASSQLTGAVGGANVLTF. The CDR3 DNA reads TGTGCCAGCAGCCAATTGACAGGGGCAGTTGGTGGGGCCAACGTCCTGACTTTC.

The chain links TRBV28 to TRBJ2-1; possibly TRBD2 for D (7 bases). CDR1 MDHEN and CDR2 SYDVKM come from the germline V gene. V dropped 5 bases and J dropped 7 bases, with 15 bases sitting between them. The length of the CDR3 is 14 residues. The CDR3: CASSQGGARNEQFF. In DNA, the CDR3 is TGTGCCAGCAGTCAAGGGGGGGCCAGGAATGAGCAGTTCTTC.

The chain employs TRBV10-1 and TRBJ2-6, with 7 bases that match TRBD1. Germline-derived CDR1 and CDR2 are WNHNN and SYGVQD (reference sequence). After removal of 4 bases from V and 2 bases from J, the junction contained 2 bases not matched to a gene. This CDR3 region has 15 residues. CDR3 sequence: CASSADRAGANVLTF. CDR3 coding DNA: TGCGCCAGCAGTGCCGACAGGGCTGGGGCCAACGTCCTGACTTTC.

V gene TRBV7-9 combines with J gene TRBJ2-7; 8 bases align to TRBD2. There are 15 residues in the CDR3. The ends lost 5 bases at V and 2 bases at J; junction bases unmatched: 8. In germline, CDR1 is SEHNR, CDR2 FQNEAQ (reference sequence). CDR3 sequence: CASSPIVRGAYEQYF. The CDR3 bases are TGTGCCAGCAGCCCTATAGTGCGGGGGGCCTACGAGCAGTACTTC.

This rearrangement joins TRBV28 to TRBJ1-5; 9 bases align to TRBD1. The ends lost 6 bases at V and 5 bases at J; junction bases unmatched: 5. This CDR3 has 14 amino acids. Germline loops: CDR1 MDHEN, CDR2 SYDVKM. The CDR3 sequence is CASRRTGEYQPQHF. DNA of the CDR3: TGTGCCAGCAGAAGGACAGGGGAATATCAGCCCCAGCATTTT.

The gene calls are TRBV2 and TRBJ2-7, with 7 nucleotides matching TRBD1. Germline CDR1 SNHLY, CDR2 FYNNEI. V lost 6 bases and J lost 1; bases outside the gene matches: 9. This CDR3 spans 15 amino acids. CDR3 bases: TGTGCCAGCAGCGTCGACAGGGTGAGTTCCTACGAGCAGTACTTC. As protein: CASSVDRVSSYEQYF.

This clone is a singleton in its sample. The V and J genes are TRBV5-5 and TRBJ1-1; D is unresolved. V was clipped by 3 bases and J by 0 bases, with 9 bases between them. CDR1 and CDR2 from the germline V gene are SGHKS and YYEKEE (reference sequence). CDR3 length: 14 amino acids. This CDR3 reads CASSYRHMNTEAFF. CDR3 in DNA: TGTGCCAGCAGCTATCGACACATGAACACTGAAGCTTTCTTT.

The V call is TRBV19, the J call TRBJ2-3; 9 nucleotides match TRBD2. The CDR3 is made up of 15 amino acids. The trim removed 3 bases at V and 7 bases at J, leaving 8 bases unmatched. Germline values: CDR1 LNHDA, CDR2 SQIVND (reference sequence). The CDR3 protein is CASSIAPSGIHTQYF. The CDR3 DNA sequence: TGTGCCAGTAGTATCGCGCCTAGCGGGATACATACGCAGTATTTT.

V gene TRBV6-1 combines with J gene TRBJ1-3; TRBD1 is a possible D gene (5 bases). From germline, CDR1 is MNHNS and CDR2 SASEGT. The CDR3 is 16 residues long. V was cut by 0 bases and J by 1 base, with 10 bases left in between. Here the CDR3 reads CASSEALSGSGNTIYF. CDR3 sequence (DNA): TGTGCCAGCAGTGAAGCGCTTTCAGGGTCTGGAAACACCATATATTTT.

The V call is TRBV19, the J call TRBJ1-3, with D possibly matching TRBD1 (6 bases). CDR3 length: 13 amino acids. Trimming removed 8 bases at V and 2 bases at J, with 10 bases between. Germline-derived CDR1 and CDR2 are LNHDA and SQIVND (reference sequence). The CDR3 sequence: CASHTGTGNTIYF. The DNA of the CDR3 is TGTGCCAGTCACACAGGGACTGGAAACACCATATATTTT.

In its sample, this clone was seen once. This sequence joins TRBV4-3 and TRBJ2-7, with 8 bases matching TRBD2. This CDR3 region has 14 residues. V lost 4 bases to trimming and J lost 6 bases; unmatched junction nucleotides: 8. Germline CDR1 and CDR2: LGHNA and YSLEER. DNA of the CDR3: TGCGCCAGCAGCCCCCTCGCGGGGGGAGGCGAGCAGTACTTC. Translated, it gives CASSPLAGGGEQYF.

The CDR3 DNA reads as TGTGCCAGCAGTGCTACCGGGGTTACTAATGAAAAACTGTTTTTT. Amino acid sequence: CASSATGVTNEKLFF. J is TRBJ1-4 and V is TRBV2; D ambiguous. Looked up from germline, CDR1 is SNHLY and CDR2 is FYNNEI. The CDR3 is 15 amino acids. Trimming removed 4 bases from V and 2 bases from J, with 11 bases in between.

This chain connects TRBV7-8 to TRBJ2-7; D is perhaps TRBD2 (5 bases). The CDR3 length is 16 residues. The ends were cut back, 2 bases at V and 0 bases at J, with 14 bases in the middle. CDR1 is SGHVS, CDR2 FQNEAQ, per germline. The CDR3 region is CASSLSRGLSSYEQYF. DNA of the CDR3: TGTGCCAGCAGCTTAAGCAGAGGGCTCAGCTCCTACGAGCAGTACTTC.

Judged by abundance, this clone is medium-sized (0.01 to 0.1%). The rearrangement links TRBV6-1 to TRBJ2-3; 14 bases are a match to TRBD2. This CDR3 region has 15 residues. The germline gives CDR1 MNHNS, CDR2 SASEGT. The trim removed 4 bases at V and 4 bases at J, leaving 1 base unmatched. The CDR3 is CASSGLAGGPDTQYF. The CDR3 DNA is TGTGCCAGCAGTGGACTAGCGGGGGGGCCAGATACGCAGTATTTT.

The V call is TRBV4-3, the J call TRBJ2-1; 7 positions match TRBD2. This CDR3 contains 18 residues. V lost 0 bases to trimming and J lost 0 bases; unmatched junction nucleotides: 8. Germline V gene sequence: CDR1 LGHNA, CDR2 YSLEER. The CDR3 bases are TGCGCCAGCAGCCAAGAGCGGGAGACGTGGGGCTCCTACAATGAGCAGTTCTTC. Translating gives CASSQERETWGSYNEQFF.

The chain links TRBV4-1 to TRBJ2-6, with a possible D match to TRBD1 (6 bases). The CDR3 runs to 15 residues. Looked up from germline, CDR1 is MGHRA and CDR2 is YSYEKL. The germline V and J ends were trimmed by 1 base and 8 bases, with 12 bases remaining between them. DNA for the CDR3: TGCGCCAGCAGCCAAGGACCACAGGGCTCCAACGTCCTGACTTTC. Translation: CASSQGPQGSNVLTF.

V gene TRBV4-2 combines with J gene TRBJ2-7; D might be TRBD1 (6 bases). Germline loops: CDR1 LGHNA, CDR2 YNFKEQ. Trimming took off 4 bases at V and 4 bases at J, with 14 bases between the two ends. The CDR3 has 14 amino acids. CDR3 DNA sequence: TGTGCCAGCAGCCCTCCGGGACAACTATACGAGCAGTACTTC. It specifies CASSPPGQLYEQYF.